One TCR beta chain is described in this entry. As yet, its antigen is unknown. Primers: 60 Vbeta forward and 13 Jbeta reverse. Repertoires were generated with immunoSEQ multiplex PCR, while TCRdb's copy carries only in-frame clones and drops some. The sample has approximately 120,000 clones, 77% seen once. The CDR3 has 16 amino acids. V lost 0 bases, J lost 2 bases, and 13 bases lay in between. Germline V gene sequence: CDR1 MGHRA, CDR2 YSYEKL. These data are taken from a study of cytomegalovirus exposure and HLA in healthy donors. The study's findings and limits: In a later analysis, TCR beta V- and J-gene trimming was associated with a missense DCLRE1C variant. In an earlier analysis, most TCR beta V segments were productive about 90% or about 30% of the time. Under in vitro conditions, a few CMV-associated chains were confirmed as specific for CMV antigens.

The clonotype originates from a woman aged 40 to 50 in good health and CMV-seropositive. This chain uses TRBV4-1 with TRBJ1-1, with D possibly matching TRBD1 (6 bases). Sequenced material: PBMCs. CDR3 bases: TGCGCCAGCAGCCAAGATAAGGGGGTGGGAAACACTGAAGCTTTCTTT. Translated: CASSQDKGVGNTEAFF.